The subject of this entry is one T cell receptor (beta chain). As yet, its antigen is unknown. TCRdb re-analyzed the 5' RACE reads; it lists each CDR3 protein once, without DNA. The data include about 350,000 distinct CDR3 sequences; the top ten clones carry around 2%. Per the germline V gene, CDR1 is DFQATT and CDR2 is SNEGSKA (reference sequence). The length of the CDR3 is 16 residues. This entry is derived from a study of monozygotic twins with inflammatory bowel disease. General study points: Treatment differences in immunosuppression may have added variability to the repertoires of patients. Healthy co-twins, by inverse Simpson, had higher TCRbeta diversity than their siblings with IBD.

Sequenced sample: blood. The chain uses TRBV20-1 and TRBJ2-1; TCRdb reports TRBD2, a call that lacks DNA to check it against. This TCR was sampled from a human donor with ulcerative colitis or Crohn's disease, or a healthy co-twin of an affected twin (not recorded which). The CDR3 region is CSARGLRELPYNEQFF.